This is a list of T cell receptor beta chains from one sample in a study of Graves' ophthalmopathy and Graves' hyperthyroidism. TCRdb re-analysed the multiplex PCR reads in MiXCR, keeping a single row per CDR3 protein. The table lists about 57,000 distinct CDR3 sequences, less than 65% of them singletons, with approximately 4.8% in the top ten. Sequenced: peripheral blood. Receptors were obtained from an adult woman with Graves' ophthalmopathy. The CDR3 runs from the conserved cysteine through the conserved F or W. A clone size is listed for some rows: how often the clone was seen (once, few, many), or a class if it is expanded.

size | V | CDR3
many | TRBV12-3/TRBV12-4 | CASKLGGRGTTEAFF
. | TRBV28 | CASSFGGTSGANVLTF
. | TRBV20-1 | CSARAFSWSPRSGEQFF
medium-sized | TRBV10-3 | CATGTNQETQYF
. | TRBV19 | CASTPGSRNTEAFF
medium-sized | TRBV9 | CASKAGNDSPLHF
many | TRBV5-1 | CASSRDGGTEAFF
. | TRBV7-2 | CASSLVASVTYEQYF
many | TRBV19 | CASSPGGLGGGDYGYTF
. | TRBV4-1 | CASSPQAGGPTYEQYF
many | TRBV9 | CASSPGTGGYNEQFF
many | TRBV7-2 | CASSLVGDTGELFF
. | TRBV5-6 | CASSLGTDSYNEQYF
. | TRBV19 | CASSFGRAKGTDTQYF
. | TRBV7-2 | CVKANTGVVNTEAFF
. | TRBV29-1 | CSPGGSHEQYF
many | TRBV28 | CASSLIGYEQYF
once | TRBV2 | CASRPGLAHLYEQYF
once | TRBV7-2 | CASSGTGLENIQPQHF
many | TRBV7-3 | CASSLPPYQETQYF
once | TRBV9 | CANSVGASLSGNTIYF
. | TRBV29-1 | CSLGGSLYNEQFF
few | TRBV20-1 | CSASSGGGGNEQFF
. | TRBV9 | CASSVEGGGTNEKLFF
. | TRBV6-2/TRBV6-3 | CASSFTQGASYEQYF